Listed here are 22 T cell receptor beta chains from one sample, sequenced in a study of CD8 T cells in Susac syndrome. With random hexamers, reverse transcription was performed on roughly 0.45 to 1 ug of RNA. TCRdb reanalysed the immunoSEQ multiplex PCR reads using MiXCR and keeps one entry per CDR3 protein. The table has approximately 100,000 distinct CDR3 sequences, about nine tenths seen once. The source material was CD8+ T cells from PBMCs. These receptors came from a human donor in good health.

This clonotype was counted a single time. V is TRBV20-1 and J is TRBJ2-5, with a possible D match to TRBD2 (5 bases). Trimming removed 4 bases at V and 1 base at J, with 13 bases between. Germline CDR1 is DFQATT and CDR2 is SNEGSKA (reference sequence). The CDR3 sequence is 14 residues long. The CDR3 here is CSANEGSRQETQYF. The CDR3 DNA reads TGCAGTGCTAACGAGGGTAGTCGCCAAGAGACCCAGTACTTC.

The rearrangement links TRBV12-3 or TRBV12-4 to TRBJ2-7; no clear D. Trimming removed 1 base at V and 5 bases at J, with 15 bases between. The CDR3 extends over 15 amino acids. The CDR3 loop is CASSLVRYSSHEQYF. In DNA, the CDR3 is TGTGCCAGCAGTTTAGTAAGGTACAGTAGCCACGAGCAGTACTTC.

The V gene is TRBV6-1, the J gene TRBJ1-3; 8 bases map to TRBD1. The V gene's germline CDR1 is MNHNS and CDR2 SASEGT. The CDR3 has 13 amino acids. V shed 8 bases, J shed 4 bases, and the junction held 4 bases outside the gene matches. The chain's CDR3 is CASGQGRGNTIYF. The CDR3 region has the DNA TGTGCCAGCGGACAGGGTCGCGGAAACACCATATATTTT.

J is TRBJ1-1 and V is TRBV6-1; TRBD1 aligns across 8 bases. The CDR3 extends over 17 amino acids. Trimming took 6 bases from V and 4 from J; bases not matched to a gene: 16. CDR1 is MNHNS, CDR2 SASEGT, per germline. This CDR3 is CASRKKTGASLSTEAFF. The CDR3 bases are TGTGCCAGCAGGAAGAAGACAGGGGCTAGTCTGAGCACTGAAGCTTTCTTT.

The CDR3 DNA reads TGCGCCAGCAGCCAAAGGACAGGGGGCTTGGAGACCCAGTACTTC. Residues: CASSQRTGGLETQYF. V is TRBV5-1 and J is TRBJ2-5, with 11 positions matching TRBD1. CDR3 size: 15 residues. Germline V CDR1 and CDR2: SGHRS, YFSETQ. V lost 4 bases, J lost 5 bases, and 7 bases stayed unmatched. Complete variable domain (other parts from reference TRBV5-1 and TRBJ2-5): KAGVTQTPRYLIKTRGQQVTLSCSPISGHRSVSWYQQTPGQGLQFLFEYFSETQRNKGNFPGRFSGRQFSNSRSEMNVSTLELGDSALYLCASSQRTGGLETQYFGPGTRLLVL.

The gene calls are TRBV11-2 and TRBJ2-5, with 9 bases matching TRBD2. There are 15 residues in the CDR3. CDR1 and CDR2 from the germline V gene are SGHAT and FQNNGV. V was pared by 3 bases and J by 1 base, with 3 bases of the junction left unmatched. CDR3 residues: CASSFSGGSQETQYF. In nucleotides, the CDR3 is TGTGCCAGCAGCTTTAGCGGGGGAAGCCAAGAGACCCAGTACTTC. The entire variable domain, with the rest obtained from reference TRBV11-2 and TRBJ2-5, is as follows: EAGVAQSPRYKIIEKRQSVAFWCNPISGHATLYWYQQILGQGPKLLIQFQNNGVVDDSQLPKDRFSAERLKGVDSTLKIQPAKLEDSAVYLCASSFSGGSQETQYFGPGTRLLVL.

As DNA, the CDR3 is TGTGCCAGCAGCGGGACTAGTTCTAGCACAGATACGCAGTATTTT. Protein: CASSGTSSSTDTQYF. The J gene is TRBJ2-3, the V gene TRBV11-1, with 8 positions matching TRBD2. Germline V CDR1 and CDR2: SGHAT, FQDESV (reference sequence). V shed 5 bases and J 0 bases; nucleotides not matched to a gene: 4. The CDR3 is made up of 15 amino acids.

This clonotype was seen a single time. The chain links TRBV4-3 to TRBJ2-3, with D perhaps TRBD1 or TRBD2 (7 bases each). This CDR3 contains 17 residues. V was shortened by 1 base and J by 10 bases, with 24 bases between the two germline ends. The germline V gene encodes CDR1 LGHNA and CDR2 YSLEER. CDR3 loop: CASSQAGGQLALAAQYF. CDR3 in DNA: TGCGCCAGCAGCCAAGCGGGGGGACAGTTAGCCCTCGCCGCGCAGTATTTT.

Concerning this clonotype itself: Likely a read error: the CDR3 ends without its conserved phenylalanine or tryptophan. The CDR3 is CASSLRTDGYEQYS. CDR3 nucleotide sequence: TGCGCCAGCAGCTTGCGGACAGATGGCTACGAGCAGTACTCC. The rearrangement joins TRBV5-1 to TRBJ2-7; possible D gene TRBD1, 6 bases. Germline V CDR1 and CDR2: SGHRS, YFSETQ. Trimming took 1 base from V and 3 from J, leaving 11 bases between them. This CDR3 comprises 14 residues.

This chain links TRBV27 with TRBJ1-1; TRBD1 matches 7 bases. Unmatched junction bases numbered 6, after V lost 1 base and J lost 7 bases. Per the germline V gene, CDR1 is MNHEY and CDR2 is SMNVEV (reference sequence). The CDR3 is made up of 14 amino acids. The CDR3 loop reads CASSLWTRGHEAFF. Here the CDR3 DNA reads TGTGCCAGCAGTTTATGGACAAGGGGGCATGAAGCTTTCTTT.

The chain carries TRBV11-2 and TRBJ2-4; D is perhaps TRBD2 (5 bases). Germline V lookup: CDR1 SGHAT, CDR2 FQNNGV. V lost 5 bases, J lost 0 bases, and 14 bases lay in between. The CDR3 covers 16 residues. The CDR3 sequence is CASSPQRQLAKNIQYF. In nucleotides, the CDR3 is TGTGCCAGCAGCCCGCAGCGGCAACTAGCCAAAAACATTCAGTACTTC.

The genes are TRBV7-9 and TRBJ1-5; D gene ambiguous. This CDR3 is built from 14 residues. The V end was cut by 6 bases, the J end by 0 bases, with 9 bases between. The germline gives CDR1 SEHNR, CDR2 FQNEAQ (reference sequence). The CDR3 reads CASSPGFSNQPQHF. For the CDR3, the DNA is TGTGCCAGCAGTCCCGGGTTTAGCAATCAGCCCCAGCATTTT.

V and J are TRBV7-3 and TRBJ2-2, with TRBD2 matching over 14 bases. Germline CDR1 reads SGHTA; CDR2 reads FQGTGA. CDR3 length equals 20 residues. The V gene end was trimmed by 5 bases and the J gene end by 4 bases; junction bases not matched to a gene: 15. In nucleotides, the CDR3 is TGTGCCAGCAGCCCCCGGACTAGCGGGGGGCCTCTATTGAGCACCGGGGAGCTGTTTTTT. This gives the protein CASSPRTSGGPLLSTGELFF.

The table lists this clonotype with a count of one. The rearrangement uses TRBV29-1 and TRBJ1-1; D is possibly TRBD1 (5 bases). Germline V lookup: CDR1 SQVTM, CDR2 ANQGSEA. CDR3 length equals 12 residues. Trimming stripped 6 bases from V and 3 bases from J, with 11 bases between. The CDR3 here is CSVEPGDTEAFF. CDR3 nucleotides: TGCAGCGTGGAGCCGGGGGACACTGAAGCTTTCTTT.

The J gene is TRBJ2-2, the V gene TRBV25-1, with TRBD1 as a possible D gene (6 bases). Per germline, CDR1 MGHDK and CDR2 SYGVNS. This CDR3 has 14 residues. V was shortened by 4 bases and J by 4 bases, with 10 bases between the two germline ends. Written as DNA, the CDR3 is TGTGCCAGCAGTGTGGGGGCCGGCACCGGGGAGCTGTTTTTT. Amino acids: CASSVGAGTGELFF.

The rearrangement links TRBV6-2 or TRBV6-3 to TRBJ2-7; TRBD2 matches 9 bases. J lost 1 base, V lost 0 bases, and 10 bases had no gene match. CDR1 is MNHEY and CDR2 is SVGEGT in the germline V gene. The CDR3 has 18 residues. CDR3 region: CASSYSLSRLAESYEQYF. The CDR3 DNA follows: TGTGCCAGCAGTTACTCCCTTTCGAGACTAGCGGAATCCTACGAGCAGTACTTC.

This chain joins TRBV5-1 and TRBJ2-7, with 7 bases identical to TRBD1. Unmatched junction bases numbered 14, after V lost 4 bases and J lost 7 bases. The CDR3 is 15 residues long. CDR1 is SGHRS, CDR2 YFSETQ, per germline. In DNA, the CDR3 is TGCGCCAGCAGCCTTCTCCGGGACAGCGTTGAAGAGCAGTACTTC. This encodes CASSLLRDSVEEQYF.

The rearrangement uses TRBV7-2 and TRBJ1-1; D remains unclear. The CDR3 is 15 residues long. Germline loops: CDR1 SGHTA, CDR2 FQGNSA. V lost 7 bases and J 0 bases, leaving 15 bases between the germline ends. CDR3 coding DNA: TGTGCCAGCATTTTTCCAGGTGCTATGAACACTGAAGCTTTCTTT. It codes for CASIFPGAMNTEAFF. Full variable domain (remainder filled in from reference TRBV7-2 and TRBJ1-1): GAGVSQSPSNKVTEKGKDVELRCDPISGHTALYWYRQSLGQGLEFLIYFQGNSAPDKSGLPSDRFSAERTGGSVSTLTIQRTQQEDSAVYLCASIFPGAMNTEAFFGQGTRLTVV.

The V call is TRBV20-1, the J call TRBJ1-2; D is possibly TRBD1 (5 bases). The CDR3 sequence is 15 residues long. Germline loops: CDR1 DFQATT, CDR2 SNEGSKA (reference sequence). With 3 bases removed from V and 3 bases from J, the gap between germline ends came to 17 bases. CDR3 protein: CSASPAPGKDYGYTF. For the CDR3, the DNA is TGCAGTGCTAGCCCTGCCCCAGGGAAGGACTATGGCTACACCTTC.

This chain connects TRBV20-1 to TRBJ2-3; 7 bases line up with TRBD2. The CDR3 length is 14 residues. Germline CDR1 reads DFQATT; CDR2 reads SNEGSKA (reference sequence). V lost 6 bases, J lost 3 bases, and 9 bases stayed unmatched. CDR3 in DNA: TGCAGTGCCTCCAGGGCGGGAGAGACAGATACGCAGTATTTT. It codes for CSASRAGETDTQYF.

The chain has TRBV4-3 and TRBJ1-2; unclear D gene. CDR1 LGHNA and CDR2 YSLEER come from the germline V gene. V was clipped by 0 bases and J by 4 bases, with 9 bases between them. This CDR3 has 14 amino acids. The CDR3 reads CASSQDPGSYGYTF. CDR3 coding DNA: TGCGCCAGCAGCCAAGATCCCGGCTCCTATGGCTACACCTTC.

V gene TRBV20-1 combines with J gene TRBJ1-2; TRBD1 matches at 9 bases. Germline CDR1 and CDR2: DFQATT and SNEGSKA (reference sequence). Losses at the gene ends were 4 bases for V and 4 bases for J; bases not matched to a gene: 7. The CDR3 is made up of 14 amino acids. The CDR3 sequence is CSATRQGGVYGYTF. CDR3 nucleotides: TGCAGTGCTACCAGACAGGGGGGAGTCTATGGCTACACCTTC.